The 2 T cell receptor beta chains below were found in one sample sequenced in a study of shared clonotypes between healthy human individuals. The table came from immunoSEQ multiplex PCR; TCRdb's copy has only in-frame clones and leaves some out. Of roughly 2,300,000 clones in the sample, 85% to 95% were seen once. Sequenced input: naive CD4+ T cells from PBMCs. The subset was: CD45RA+ positively selected. These receptor sequences come from a man aged 18 to 29 in good health. Some clones in this sample may be carry-over from other donors' samples.

The rearrangement uses TRBV27 and TRBJ2-7, with 10 positions matching TRBD2. The CDR3 has 17 amino acids. The germline V gene has CDR1 MNHEY and CDR2 SMNVEV (reference sequence). Trimming cost V 7 bases and J 6 bases; bases outside gene matches: 18. The CDR3 here is CASTTLGLSGRVGEQYF. In nucleotides, the CDR3 is TGTGCCAGCACCACTCTTGGCCTCAGCGGGAGGGTTGGCGAGCAGTACTTC.

Worth noting for this clone: Other DNA sequences within the sample encode an identical CDR3. This chain uses TRBV5-1 with TRBJ2-1; TRBD2 matches 7 bases. Trimming at V came to 0 bases and at J to 4 bases, leaving 4 bases not matched to a gene. Per germline, CDR1 SGHRS and CDR2 YFSETQ. CDR3 length: 15 amino acids. The CDR3 bases are TGCGCCAGCAGCTTGGTGTCTAGCGGTTACAATGAGCAGTTCTTC. Encoded protein: CASSLVSSGYNEQFF. Full variable domain (rest looked up from reference TRBV5-1 and TRBJ2-1): KAGVTQTPRYLIKTRGQQVTLSCSPISGHRSVSWYQQTPGQGLQFLFEYFSETQRNKGNFPGRFSGRQFSNSRSEMNVSTLELGDSALYLCASSLVSSGYNEQFFGPGTRLTVL.